The clone carrying this T cell receptor beta chain was found a few times. Antigen: not known. TCRdb re-analysed the reads in MiXCR, keeping a single row per CDR3 protein. The table records about 680,000 distinct CDR3 sequences, approximately 24% of them present only once. The data originate from a study of T cell repertoires in cytomegalovirus infection. In the study overall: Through public TCR beta signatures, both CMV infection and matching HLA type were indicated.

Overall study results and limits: Summed frequency of shared TCR beta families picked out CMV carriers who also had the relevant HLA. Dominant in the ex vivo response were TCR beta clonotypes restricted by HLA-C and specific for CMV.

Sequenced input: CD8+ T cells from PBMCs. This receptor was obtained from a human donor in good health (CMV status not recorded). Some clones in this sample may be carry-over from other donors' samples.

In nucleotides, the CDR3 is TGTGCCAGCAGTACCAGCGGGGGGAACACCGGGGAGCTGTTTTTT. Its protein product is CASSTSGGNTGELFF. The genes are TRBV7-9 and TRBJ2-2; TRBD2 aligns across 8 bases. CDR3 length equals 15 residues. The germline V gene encodes CDR1 SEHNR and CDR2 FQNEAQ (reference sequence). V gave up 6 bases and J gave up 1 base; unmatched junction bases: 4.